This TCR beta chain was found in a study of regulatory T cells in long-lasting Graves disease. This clonotype was seen more than once but under ten times. Trimming took off 0 bases at V and 8 bases at J, with 13 bases between the two ends. This CDR3 has 13 amino acids. The germline V gene has CDR1 GTSNPN and CDR2 SVGIG (reference sequence). Time point meaning: newly diagnosed GD, antithyroid drugs for less than 3 months. RNA extracted from PBMCs served as the sequencing template. Construction of TCR beta libraries relied on iRepertoire HTBI primers and on Arm-PCR targeting CDR3 regions. One entry per CDR3 protein results from TCRdb running MiXCR on the multiplex PCR reads. The sample records roughly 350,000 distinct CDR3 sequences, around 15% being singletons. These sequences were also reported in another study, on T cells in Graves' hyperthyroidism and ophthalmopathy. That source notes: During a first-round RT-PCR of the TCR CDR3, the HTBI primer set was used.

The specimen comprised peripheral blood mononuclear cells (PBMCs), sampled at new diagnosis, from a patient treated with antithyroid drugs. The chain couples TRBV30 to TRBJ1-2; no clear D gene. The sequence was collected from a woman under 30 with Graves disease. CDR3 bases: TGTGCCTGGAGTGTAGGAGGATGGGGAGGCTACACCTTC. Translated, it gives CAWSVGGWGGYTF.